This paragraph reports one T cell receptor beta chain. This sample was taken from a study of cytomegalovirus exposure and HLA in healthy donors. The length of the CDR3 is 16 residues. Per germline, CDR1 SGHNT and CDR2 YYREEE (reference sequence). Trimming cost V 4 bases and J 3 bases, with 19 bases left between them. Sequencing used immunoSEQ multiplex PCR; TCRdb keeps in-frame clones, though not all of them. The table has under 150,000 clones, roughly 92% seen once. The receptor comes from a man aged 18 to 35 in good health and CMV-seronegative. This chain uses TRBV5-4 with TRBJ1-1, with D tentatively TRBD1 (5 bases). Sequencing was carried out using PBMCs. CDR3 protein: CASSPAGGTWDTEAFF. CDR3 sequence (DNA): TGTGCCAGCAGCCCCGCGGGGGGAACATGGGACACTGAAGCTTTCTTT.